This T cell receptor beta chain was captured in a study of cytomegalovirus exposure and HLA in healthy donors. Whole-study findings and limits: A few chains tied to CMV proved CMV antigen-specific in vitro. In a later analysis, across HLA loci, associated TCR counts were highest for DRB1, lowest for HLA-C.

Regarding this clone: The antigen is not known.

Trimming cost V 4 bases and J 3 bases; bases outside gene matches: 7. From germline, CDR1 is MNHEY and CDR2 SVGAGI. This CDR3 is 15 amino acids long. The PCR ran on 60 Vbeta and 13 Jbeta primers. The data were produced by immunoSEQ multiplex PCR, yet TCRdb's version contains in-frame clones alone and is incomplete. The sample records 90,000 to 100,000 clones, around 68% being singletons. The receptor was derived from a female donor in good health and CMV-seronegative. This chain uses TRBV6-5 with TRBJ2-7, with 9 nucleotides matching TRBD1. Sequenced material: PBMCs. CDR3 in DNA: TGTGCCAGCAGTTTATCCGGGACAGGGATCTACGAGCAGTACTTC. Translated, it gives CASSLSGTGIYEQYF.